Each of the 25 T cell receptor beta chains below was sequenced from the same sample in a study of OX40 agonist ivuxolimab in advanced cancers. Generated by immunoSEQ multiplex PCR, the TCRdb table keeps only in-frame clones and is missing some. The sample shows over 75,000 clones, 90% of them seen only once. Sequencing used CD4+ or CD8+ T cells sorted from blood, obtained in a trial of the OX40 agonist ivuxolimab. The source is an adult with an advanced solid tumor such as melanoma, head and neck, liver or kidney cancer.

In DNA, the CDR3 is TGTGCCAGCAGTTGGCACCCCTCTGGAAACACCATATATTTT. The encoded protein is CASSWHPSGNTIYF. The chain couples TRBV28 to TRBJ1-3; no reliable D call. V was shortened by 4 bases and J by 0 bases, with 7 bases between the two germline ends. This CDR3 is built from 14 residues. Germline V lookup: CDR1 MDHEN, CDR2 SYDVKM.

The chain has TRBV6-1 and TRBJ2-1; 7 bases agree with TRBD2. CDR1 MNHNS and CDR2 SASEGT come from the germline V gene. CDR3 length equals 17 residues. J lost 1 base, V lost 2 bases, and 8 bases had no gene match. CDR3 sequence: CASSESLAVSSYNEQFF. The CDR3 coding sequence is TGTGCCAGCAGTGAATCTCTAGCGGTTAGTTCCTACAATGAGCAGTTCTTC.

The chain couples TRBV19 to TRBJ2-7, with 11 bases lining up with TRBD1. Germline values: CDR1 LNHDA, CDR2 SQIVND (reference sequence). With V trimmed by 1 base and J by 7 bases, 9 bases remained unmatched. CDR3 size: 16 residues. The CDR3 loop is CASSIVYGQGAGEQYF. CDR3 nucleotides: TGTGCCAGTAGTATAGTGTATGGACAGGGGGCGGGAGAGCAGTACTTC.

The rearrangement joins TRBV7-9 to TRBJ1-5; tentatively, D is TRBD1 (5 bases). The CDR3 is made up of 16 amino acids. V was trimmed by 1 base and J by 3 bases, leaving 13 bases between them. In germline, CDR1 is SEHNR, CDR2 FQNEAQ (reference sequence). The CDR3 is CASSLGDGGVNQPQHF. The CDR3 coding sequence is TGTGCCAGCAGCTTAGGGGACGGGGGTGTCAATCAGCCCCAGCATTTT.

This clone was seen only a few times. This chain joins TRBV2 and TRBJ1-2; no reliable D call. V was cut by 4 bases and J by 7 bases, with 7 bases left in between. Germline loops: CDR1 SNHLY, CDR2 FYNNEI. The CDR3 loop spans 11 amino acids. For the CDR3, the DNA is TGTGCCAGCAGTGTGGTTGGTGGCTACACCTTC. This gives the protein CASSVVGGYTF.

The CDR3 nucleotides are TGTGCCATCAGGGTAAGGGTGACTGATGCTGAAGCTTTCTTT. It encodes CAIRVRVTDAEAFF. This chain links TRBV10-3 with TRBJ1-1; unclear D gene. The CDR3 totals 14 residues. The V gene lost 6 bases and the J gene lost 6 bases, with 17 bases spanning the gap. Germline-derived CDR1 and CDR2 are ENHRY and SYGVKD.

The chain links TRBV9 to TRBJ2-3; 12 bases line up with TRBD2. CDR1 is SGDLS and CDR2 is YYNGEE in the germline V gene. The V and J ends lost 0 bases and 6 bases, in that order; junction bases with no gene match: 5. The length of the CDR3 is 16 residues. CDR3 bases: TGTGCCAGCAGCGTAGAGACTAGCGGGAGTTGGGATACGCAGTATTTT. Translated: CASSVETSGSWDTQYF.

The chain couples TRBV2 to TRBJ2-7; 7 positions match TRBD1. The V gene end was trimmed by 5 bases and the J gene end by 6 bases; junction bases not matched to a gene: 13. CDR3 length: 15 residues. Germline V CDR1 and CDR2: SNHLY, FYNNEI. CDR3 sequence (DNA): TGTGCCAGCAGTCTGGGACAGACCATGGCTAGCGAGCAGTACTTC. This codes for CASSLGQTMASEQYF.

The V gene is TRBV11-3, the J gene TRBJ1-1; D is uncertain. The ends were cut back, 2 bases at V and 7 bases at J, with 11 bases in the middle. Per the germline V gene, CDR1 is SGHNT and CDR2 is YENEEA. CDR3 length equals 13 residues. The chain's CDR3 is CASSLLSRIEAFF. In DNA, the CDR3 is TGTGCCAGCAGCTTATTATCCCGGATTGAAGCTTTCTTT. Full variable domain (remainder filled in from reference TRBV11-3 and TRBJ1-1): EAGVVQSPRYKIIEKKQPVAFWCNPISGHNTLYWYLQNLGQGPELLIRYENEEAVDDSQLPKDRFSAERLKGVDSTLKIQPAELGDSAVYLCASSLLSRIEAFFGQGTRLTVV.

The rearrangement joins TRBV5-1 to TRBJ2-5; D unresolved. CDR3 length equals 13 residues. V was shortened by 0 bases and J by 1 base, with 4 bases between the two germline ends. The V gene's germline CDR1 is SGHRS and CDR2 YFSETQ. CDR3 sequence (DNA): TGCGCCAGCAGCTTGGGCCGCCAAGAGACCCAGTACTTC. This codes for CASSLGRQETQYF.

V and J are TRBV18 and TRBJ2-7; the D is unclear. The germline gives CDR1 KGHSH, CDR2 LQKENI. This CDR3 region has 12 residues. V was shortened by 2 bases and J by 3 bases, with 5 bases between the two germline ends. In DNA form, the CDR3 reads TGTGCCAGCTCACCAGGGAACTACGAGCAGTACTTC. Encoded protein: CASSPGNYEQYF.

The DNA for the CDR3 is TGTGCCAGTAGGAAGGGACAGGGCTACGAGCAGTACTTC. This translates into CASRKGQGYEQYF. The rearrangement uses TRBV19 and TRBJ2-7; 9 positions match TRBD1. The V gene's germline CDR1 is LNHDA and CDR2 SQIVND (reference sequence). V was pared by 6 bases and J by 3 bases, with 3 bases of the junction left unmatched. The CDR3 covers 13 residues.

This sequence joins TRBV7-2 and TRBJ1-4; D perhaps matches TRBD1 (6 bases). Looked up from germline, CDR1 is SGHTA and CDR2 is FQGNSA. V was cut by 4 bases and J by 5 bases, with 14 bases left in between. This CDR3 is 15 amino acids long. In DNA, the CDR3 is TGTGCCAGCAGCTCATCTGGGGGGCCGAATGAAAAACTGTTTTTT. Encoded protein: CASSSSGGPNEKLFF.

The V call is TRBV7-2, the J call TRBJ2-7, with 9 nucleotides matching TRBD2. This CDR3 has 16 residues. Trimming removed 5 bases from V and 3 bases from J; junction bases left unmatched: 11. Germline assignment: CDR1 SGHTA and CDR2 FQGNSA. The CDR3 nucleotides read TGTGCCAGCAGCCTAAATTGGGCGGGAGGGATCTACGAGCAGTACTTC. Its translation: CASSLNWAGGIYEQYF.

Here the CDR3 DNA reads TGTGCCAGCAGTTGGGAGGGGGGCTTCTACTACGAGCAGTACTTC. Translation gives CASSWEGGFYYEQYF. The J gene is TRBJ2-7, the V gene TRBV6-5, with D maybe TRBD2 (7 bases). V was pared by 4 bases and J by 3 bases, with 16 bases between. CDR3 length: 15 residues. Germline CDR1 reads MNHEY; CDR2 reads SVGAGI.

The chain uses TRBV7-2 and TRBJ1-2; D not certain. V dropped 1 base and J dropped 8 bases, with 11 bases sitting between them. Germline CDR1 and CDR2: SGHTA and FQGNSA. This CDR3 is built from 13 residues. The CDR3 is CASSLVGARGYTF. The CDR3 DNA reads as TGTGCCAGCAGCTTAGTTGGAGCGCGGGGCTACACCTTC.

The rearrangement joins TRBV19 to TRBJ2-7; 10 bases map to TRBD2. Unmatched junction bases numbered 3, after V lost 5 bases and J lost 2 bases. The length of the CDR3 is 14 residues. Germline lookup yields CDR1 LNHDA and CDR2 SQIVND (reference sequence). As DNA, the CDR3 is TGTGCCAGTAGTTTTACTAGCGGGACCTACGAGCAGTACTTC. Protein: CASSFTSGTYEQYF.

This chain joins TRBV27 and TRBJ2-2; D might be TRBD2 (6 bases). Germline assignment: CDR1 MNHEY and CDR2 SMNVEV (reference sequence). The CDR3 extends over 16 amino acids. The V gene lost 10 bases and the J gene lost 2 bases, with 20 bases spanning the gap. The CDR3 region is CATRPAGTTNTGELFF. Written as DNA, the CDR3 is TGTGCCACCAGACCCGCGGGGACGACAAACACCGGGGAGCTGTTTTTT.

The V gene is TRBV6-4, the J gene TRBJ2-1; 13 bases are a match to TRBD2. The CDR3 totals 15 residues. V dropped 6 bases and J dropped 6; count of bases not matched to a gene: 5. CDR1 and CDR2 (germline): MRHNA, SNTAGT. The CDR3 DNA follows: TGTGCCAGCAGCCTAGGACTAGCGGGAGTCAATGAGCAGTTCTTC. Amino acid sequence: CASSLGLAGVNEQFF.

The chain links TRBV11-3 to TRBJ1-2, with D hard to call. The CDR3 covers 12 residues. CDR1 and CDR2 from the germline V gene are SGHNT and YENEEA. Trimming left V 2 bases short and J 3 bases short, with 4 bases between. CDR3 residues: CASSLTDYGYTF. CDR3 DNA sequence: TGTGCCAGCAGCTTAACGGACTATGGCTACACCTTC.

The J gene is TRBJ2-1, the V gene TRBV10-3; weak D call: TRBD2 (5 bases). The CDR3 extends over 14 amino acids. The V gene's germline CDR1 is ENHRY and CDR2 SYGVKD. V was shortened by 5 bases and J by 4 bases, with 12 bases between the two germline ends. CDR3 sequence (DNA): TGTGCCATCAGTTGGACTGAGGGTTACAATGAGCAGTTCTTC. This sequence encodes CAISWTEGYNEQFF.

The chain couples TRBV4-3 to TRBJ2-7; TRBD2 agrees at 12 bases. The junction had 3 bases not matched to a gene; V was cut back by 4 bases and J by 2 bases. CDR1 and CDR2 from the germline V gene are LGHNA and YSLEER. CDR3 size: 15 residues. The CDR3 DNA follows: TGCGCCAGCAGCCGACTAGCGGGAGAGGCCTACGAGCAGTACTTC. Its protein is CASSRLAGEAYEQYF.

This CDR3 reads CASSSAGTPYGYTF. The CDR3 DNA reads as TGTGCCAGCAGCTCCGCCGGGACACCTTATGGCTACACCTTC. The chain links TRBV7-3 to TRBJ1-2; TRBD1 is a possible D gene (6 bases). CDR1 and CDR2 from the germline V gene are SGHTA and FQGTGA. Trimming stripped 4 bases from V and 5 bases from J, with 14 bases between. This CDR3 has 14 amino acids.

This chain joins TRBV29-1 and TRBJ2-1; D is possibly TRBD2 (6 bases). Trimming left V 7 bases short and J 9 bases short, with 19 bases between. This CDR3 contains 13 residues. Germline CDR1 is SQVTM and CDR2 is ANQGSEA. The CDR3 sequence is CSARDSLAGEQFF. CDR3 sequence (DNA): TGCAGCGCCCGGGACTCCCTGGCGGGTGAGCAGTTCTTC.

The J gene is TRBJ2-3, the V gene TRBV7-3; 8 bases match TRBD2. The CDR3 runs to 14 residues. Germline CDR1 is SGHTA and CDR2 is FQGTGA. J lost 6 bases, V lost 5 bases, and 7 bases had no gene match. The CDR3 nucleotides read TGTGCCAGCAGCGCCCGGCTAGCGGGTGATACGCAGTATTTT. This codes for CASSARLAGDTQYF.